This TCR beta chain came from a study of PD-1 blockade in classical Hodgkin lymphoma. Broader study findings: Newly diagnosed and completely responding patients shared comparable baseline diversity. At C4D1, TCR diversity had climbed significantly for CD4+ cells, though not for CD8+ cells.

Brentuximab vedotin exposure varied among the patients, all of whom had relapsed after autologous stem cell transplantation. Concerning this clone itself: Its antigen is as yet unknown.

Clones were sequenced by immunoSEQ multiplex PCR, and TCRdb holds only the in-frame ones, with some missing. The table records fewer than 70,000 clones, around 90% of them present only once. This CDR3 comprises 14 residues. With 10 bases clipped from V and 3 bases from J, the junction kept 9 bases outside the gene matches. Germline V gives CDR1 MNHNS, CDR2 SASEGT. The chain carries TRBV6-1 and TRBJ2-7; 10 bases line up with TRBD1. Source: peripheral blood mononuclear cells (PBMCs), taken before the second cycle of nivolumab. The origin of this receptor is a human donor with classical Hodgkin lymphoma. The CDR3 is CAITGQGVGYEQYF. CDR3 nucleotide sequence: TGTGCCATCACCGGACAGGGGGTCGGCTACGAGCAGTACTTC.